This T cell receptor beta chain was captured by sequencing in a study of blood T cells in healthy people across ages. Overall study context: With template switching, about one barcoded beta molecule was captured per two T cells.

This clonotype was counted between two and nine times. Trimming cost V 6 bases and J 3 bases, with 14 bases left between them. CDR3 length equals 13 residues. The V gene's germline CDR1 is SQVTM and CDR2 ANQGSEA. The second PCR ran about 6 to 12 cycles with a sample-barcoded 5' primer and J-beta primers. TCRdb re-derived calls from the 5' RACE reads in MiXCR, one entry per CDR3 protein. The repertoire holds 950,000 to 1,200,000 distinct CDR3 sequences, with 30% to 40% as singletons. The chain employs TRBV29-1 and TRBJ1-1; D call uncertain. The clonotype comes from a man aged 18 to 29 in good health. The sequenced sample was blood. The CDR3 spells CSVERHGDTEAFF. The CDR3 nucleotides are TGCAGCGTGGAGAGGCACGGCGACACTGAAGCTTTCTTT.